The rows below give T cell receptor beta chains drawn from one sample of a study of shared clonotypes between healthy human individuals. Repertoires were generated with immunoSEQ multiplex PCR, while TCRdb's copy carries only in-frame clones and drops some. The sample holds millions of clones, approximately 93% seen once. Input material: naive CD4+ T cells from PBMCs. These receptors were obtained from a man between 18 and 29 years old in good health. Some clones in this sample may be carry-over from other donors' samples. The CDR3 runs from the conserved cysteine through the conserved F or W. D genes are given only for firm matches.

J gene: TRBJ1-1; D gene: -; V gene: TRBV15; CDR3 length: 15; CDR3 protein: CATRARGGLNTEAFF
J gene: TRBJ1-1; D gene: TRBD1; V gene: TRBV6-5; CDR3 length: 14; CDR3 protein: CASRPGTANTEAFF
J gene: TRBJ2-5; D gene: TRBD2; V gene: TRBV19; CDR3 length: 15; CDR3 protein: CASSMGLAGQETQYF
J gene: TRBJ2-3; D gene: -; V gene: TRBV6-1; CDR3 length: 14; CDR3 protein: CASSLGGARDTQYF
J gene: TRBJ2-3; D gene: TRBD2; V gene: TRBV6-5; CDR3 length: 15; CDR3 protein: CASIKRDRGTDTQYF
J gene: TRBJ2-3; D gene: TRBD2; V gene: TRBV5-1; CDR3 length: 15; CDR3 protein: CASSLGTSGGDTQYF
J gene: TRBJ2-1; D gene: -; V gene: TRBV19; CDR3 length: 13; CDR3 protein: CASRGLASNEQFF
J gene: TRBJ2-4; D gene: -; V gene: TRBV14; CDR3 length: 12; CDR3 protein: CASSLGGNIQYF
J gene: TRBJ2-5; D gene: -; V gene: TRBV30; CDR3 length: 8; CDR3 protein: CASGTQYF
J gene: TRBJ2-6; D gene: TRBD1; V gene: TRBV23-1; CDR3 length: 18; CDR3 protein: CASSQFVTGGSGANVLTF
J gene: TRBJ1-5; D gene: -; V gene: TRBV5-8; CDR3 length: 17; CDR3 protein: CASSHYGTEGTPRPQHF